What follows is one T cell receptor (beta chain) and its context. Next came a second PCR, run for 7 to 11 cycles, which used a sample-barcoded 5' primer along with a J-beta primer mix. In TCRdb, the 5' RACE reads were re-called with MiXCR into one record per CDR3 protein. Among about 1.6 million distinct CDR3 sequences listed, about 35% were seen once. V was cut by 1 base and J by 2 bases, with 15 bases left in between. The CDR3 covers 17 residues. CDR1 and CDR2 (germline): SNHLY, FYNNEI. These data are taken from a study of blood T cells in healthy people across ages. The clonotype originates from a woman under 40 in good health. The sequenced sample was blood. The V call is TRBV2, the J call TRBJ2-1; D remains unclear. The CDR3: CASSEGRRPIPYNEQFF. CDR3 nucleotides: TGTGCCAGCAGTGAAGGGAGACGGCCGATCCCCTACAATGAGCAGTTCTTC.